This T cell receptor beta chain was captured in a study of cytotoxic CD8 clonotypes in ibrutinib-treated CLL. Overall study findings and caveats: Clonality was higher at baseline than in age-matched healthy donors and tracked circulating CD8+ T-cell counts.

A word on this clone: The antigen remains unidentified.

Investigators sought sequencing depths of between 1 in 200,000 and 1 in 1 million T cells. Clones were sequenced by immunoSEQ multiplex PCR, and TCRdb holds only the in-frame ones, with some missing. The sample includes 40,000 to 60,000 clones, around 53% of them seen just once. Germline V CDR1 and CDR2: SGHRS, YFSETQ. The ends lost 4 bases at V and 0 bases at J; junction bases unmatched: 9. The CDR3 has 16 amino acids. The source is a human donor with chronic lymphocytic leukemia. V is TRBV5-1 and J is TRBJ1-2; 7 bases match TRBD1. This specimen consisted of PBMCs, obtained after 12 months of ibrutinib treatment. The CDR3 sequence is CASSPDRFLANYGYTF. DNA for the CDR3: TGCGCCAGCAGCCCGGACAGGTTCCTGGCTAACTATGGCTACACCTTC.